One and the same sample provided the 13 T cell receptor beta chains below, sequenced in a study of blood T cell repertoires in COVID-19. Here immunoSEQ multiplex PCR was the method, and the copy in TCRdb shows in-frame clones only, minus some. The data show under 95,000 clones, 80% to 90% seen once. Specimen: peripheral blood. These TCRs come from a human donor in a cohort sampled during active COVID-19.

The V call is TRBV2, the J call TRBJ1-2, with D tentatively TRBD1 (6 bases). With 4 bases removed from V and 8 bases from J, the gap between germline ends came to 17 bases. Germline CDR1 SNHLY, CDR2 FYNNEI. The CDR3 totals 14 residues. In DNA, the CDR3 is TGTGCCAGCAGTGCCTTACAGGGTAATAGCGGCTACACCTTC. Its translation: CASSALQGNSGYTF.

The chain is built from TRBV24-1 and TRBJ2-5, with TRBD1 matching over 7 bases. V was pared by 3 bases and J by 1 base, with 10 bases of the junction left unmatched. Germline loops: CDR1 KGHDR, CDR2 SFDVKD. This CDR3 contains 17 residues. CDR3 nucleotides: TGTGCCACCAGTGATGTCACCGGGACAGATCTCCAAGAGACCCAGTACTTC. Its translation is CATSDVTGTDLQETQYF.

The V gene is TRBV6-2 or TRBV6-3, the J gene TRBJ2-5; 8 bases map to TRBD2. V shed 5 bases and J 5 bases; nucleotides not matched to a gene: 10. Germline CDR1 is MNHEY and CDR2 is SVGEGT. The CDR3 extends over 15 amino acids. The CDR3 bases are TGTGCCAGCAGTATCCTCGCGGGGGGCTTTGAGACCCAGTACTTC. It specifies CASSILAGGFETQYF.

The chain uses TRBV3-1 (or the pseudogene TRBV3-2) and TRBJ2-2; 9 nucleotides line up with TRBD2. The V gene's germline CDR1 is LGHDT and CDR2 YNNKEL (reference sequence). The CDR3 spans 18 residues. Trimming took 1 base from V and 1 from J; bases not matched to a gene: 7. The CDR3 DNA follows: TGTGCCAGCAGCCAAGTCCGGGCAGCGGGAGGGAACACCGGGGAGCTGTTTTTT. It encodes CASSQVRAAGGNTGELFF.

This sequence joins TRBV2 and TRBJ1-5; D not resolved. V lost 4 bases to trimming and J lost 7 bases, with 8 bases between them. This CDR3 has 12 residues. Germline assignment: CDR1 SNHLY and CDR2 FYNNEI. The CDR3 region has the DNA TGTGCCAGCAGTGTTACGGGACAGCCCCAGCATTTT. Its translation: CASSVTGQPQHF.

There are a few counts of this clone. V gene TRBV18 combines with J gene TRBJ1-4, with D uncertain. Germline assignment: CDR1 KGHSH and CDR2 LQKENI. V shed 5 bases and J shed 4 bases, with 14 bases lying between them. The CDR3 length is 15 residues. The chain's CDR3 is CASSGLADLNEKLFF. The DNA for the CDR3 is TGTGCCAGCTCAGGCCTAGCGGACCTTAATGAAAAACTGTTTTTT.

The chain employs TRBV3-1 (or the pseudogene TRBV3-2) and TRBJ2-7; 11 bases fit TRBD2. Per the germline V gene, CDR1 is LGHDT and CDR2 is YNNKEL (reference sequence). This CDR3 is 14 amino acids long. Unmatched junction bases numbered 3, after V lost 4 bases and J lost 4 bases. CDR3 loop: CASSPGTSGYEQYF. In DNA, the CDR3 is TGTGCCAGCAGCCCCGGGACTAGCGGATACGAGCAGTACTTC.

J is TRBJ1-4 and V is TRBV9; possible D gene TRBD1, 5 bases. Germline CDR1 reads SGDLS; CDR2 reads YYNGEE. V lost 7 bases and J lost 5, with 21 bases in between. CDR3 length equals 16 residues. The CDR3 here is CASSPRTGGSNEKLFF. The CDR3 region has the DNA TGTGCCAGCTCTCCTCGGACGGGGGGGAGCAATGAAAAACTGTTTTTT.

The chain recombines TRBV6-2 or TRBV6-3 with TRBJ2-1, with TRBD2 identical over 9 bases. CDR1 MNHEY and CDR2 SVGEGT come from the germline V gene. The length of the CDR3 is 16 residues. The trim removed 6 bases at V and 7 bases at J, leaving 13 bases unmatched. The CDR3 DNA sequence: TGTGCCAGCAGCTTACGTGGCGGGGGGGCTCAGAATGAGCAGTTCTTC. Translation gives CASSLRGGGAQNEQFF.

This chain joins TRBV3-1 (or the pseudogene TRBV3-2) and TRBJ2-5, with D tentatively TRBD2 (6 bases). The CDR3 is made up of 13 amino acids. Trimming took 0 bases from V and 5 from J, leaving 7 bases between them. The germline V gene encodes CDR1 LGHDT and CDR2 YNNKEL (reference sequence). The CDR3 nucleotides read TGTGCCAGCAGCCAAGAACGGGGGGAGACCCAGTACTTC. Its protein is CASSQERGETQYF.

DNA for the CDR3: TGTGCCAGCAGCGCAAGGGGGGACAGCTATGGCTACACCTTC. Protein sequence: CASSARGDSYGYTF. This chain joins TRBV9 and TRBJ1-2; 7 bases align to TRBD1. The ends lost 3 bases at V and 4 bases at J; junction bases unmatched: 6. This CDR3 is built from 14 residues. Germline V gives CDR1 SGDLS, CDR2 YYNGEE.

The rearrangement joins TRBV18 to TRBJ2-7; D is possibly TRBD2 (5 bases). There are 12 residues in the CDR3. The V gene lost 3 bases and the J gene lost 2 bases, with 5 bases spanning the gap. Germline V lookup: CDR1 KGHSH, CDR2 LQKENI. The CDR3 DNA reads TGTGCCAGCTCACCCGGGACCTACGAGCAGTACTTC. It encodes CASSPGTYEQYF.

CDR3 bases: TGTGCCAGCATGCGAATGACTAGCGGGGTGGCTAGGGAAGAGACCCAGTACTTC. As protein: CASMRMTSGVAREETQYF. The chain combines TRBV2 with TRBJ2-5, with 11 bases aligning to TRBD2. Per the germline V gene, CDR1 is SNHLY and CDR2 is FYNNEI. CDR3 size: 18 residues. The V gene end was trimmed by 7 bases and the J gene end by 3 bases; junction bases not matched to a gene: 16.